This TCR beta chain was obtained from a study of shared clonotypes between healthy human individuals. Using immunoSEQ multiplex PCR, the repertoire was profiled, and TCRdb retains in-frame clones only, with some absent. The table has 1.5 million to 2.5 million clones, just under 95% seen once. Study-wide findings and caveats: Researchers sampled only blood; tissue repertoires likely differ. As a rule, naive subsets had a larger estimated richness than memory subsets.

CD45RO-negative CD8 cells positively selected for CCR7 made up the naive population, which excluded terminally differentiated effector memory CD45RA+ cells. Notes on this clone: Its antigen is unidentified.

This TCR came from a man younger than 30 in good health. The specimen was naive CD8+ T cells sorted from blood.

The CDR3 reads CAISLDGRNEQFF. CDR3 DNA: TGTGCCATCAGTCTTGATGGACGGAATGAGCAGTTCTTC. The rearrangement uses TRBV10-3 and TRBJ2-1; D remains unclear. CDR3 length: 13 amino acids. Germline CDR1 is ENHRY and CDR2 is SYGVKD. V shed 5 bases and J shed 7 bases, with 12 bases lying between them.